The TCR beta chain described here comes from a study of blood T cell repertoires in COVID-19. Looking at the study overall: Donors in the United States, Italy and Spain gave samples during acute or convalescent COVID-19.

This clone was observed a single time. The method was immunoSEQ multiplex PCR; TCRdb's version includes in-frame clones alone and lacks a portion of them. The sample lists approximately 200,000 clones; approximately 81% were seen once. The participants were between roughly 18 and 100 years old and came from 24 US areas. Cohort 3 recovered donors had two negative PCRs, clearance, or symptom resolution. Germline V CDR1 and CDR2: SGHTA, FQGTGA. Trimming removed 1 base at V and 2 bases at J, with 14 bases between. The CDR3 length is 16 residues. This clonotype originated in a middle-aged man who had recovered from COVID-19. The genes are TRBV7-3 and TRBJ1-1; D gene uncertain. Sequenced: PBMCs or T cells enriched from blood (not recorded which). CDR3 loop: CASSLMGPGSNTEAFF. CDR3 nucleotides: TGTGCCAGCAGCTTAATGGGCCCTGGATCCAACACTGAAGCTTTCTTT.